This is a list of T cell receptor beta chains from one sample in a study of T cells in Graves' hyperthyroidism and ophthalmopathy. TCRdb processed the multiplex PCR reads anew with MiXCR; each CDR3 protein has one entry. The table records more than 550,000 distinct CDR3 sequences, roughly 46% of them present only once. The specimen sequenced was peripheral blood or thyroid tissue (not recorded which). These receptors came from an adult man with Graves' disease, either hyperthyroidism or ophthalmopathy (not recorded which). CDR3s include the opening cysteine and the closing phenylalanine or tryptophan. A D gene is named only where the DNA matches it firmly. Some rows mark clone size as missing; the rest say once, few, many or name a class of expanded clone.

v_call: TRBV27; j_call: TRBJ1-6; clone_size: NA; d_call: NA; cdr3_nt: TGTGCCAGCAGTGTCCGATGGGATCGGAATTCACCCCTCCACTTT; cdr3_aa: CASSVRWDRNSPLHF
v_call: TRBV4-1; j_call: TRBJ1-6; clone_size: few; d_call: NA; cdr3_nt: TGCGCCAGCAGCCAAGAACGGGTGAGCTATAATTCACCCCTCCACTTT; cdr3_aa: CASSQERVSYNSPLHF
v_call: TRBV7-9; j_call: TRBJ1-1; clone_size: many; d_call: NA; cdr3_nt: TGTGCCAGCAGCATGGGAGCAGGTACAGCTTTCTTT; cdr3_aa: CASSMGAGTAFF
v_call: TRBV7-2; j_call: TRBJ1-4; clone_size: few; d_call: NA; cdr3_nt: TGTGCCAGCAGCTTAGCGGCAGGGAATGAAAAACTGTTTTTT; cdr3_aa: CASSLAAGNEKLFF
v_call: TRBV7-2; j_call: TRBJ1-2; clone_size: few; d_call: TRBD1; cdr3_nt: TGTGCCAGCAGCGTGGGGACAGGACAGAACTATGGCTACACCTTC; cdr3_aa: CASSVGTGQNYGYTF
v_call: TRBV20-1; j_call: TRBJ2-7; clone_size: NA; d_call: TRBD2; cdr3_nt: TGCGGGTGGGCTAGCGGGAGAGCCTACGAGCAGTGCTTC; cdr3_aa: CGWASGRAYEQCF
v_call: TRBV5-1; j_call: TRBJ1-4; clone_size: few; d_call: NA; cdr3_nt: TGCGCCAGCAGACCCAACACAGCAACTAATGAAAAACTGTTTTTT; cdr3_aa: CASRPNTATNEKLFF
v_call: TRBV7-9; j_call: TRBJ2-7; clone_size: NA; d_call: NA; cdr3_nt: TGTGCCAGCAGCTTAGGATACCGAAACGAGCAGTACTTC; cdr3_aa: CASSLGYRNEQYF
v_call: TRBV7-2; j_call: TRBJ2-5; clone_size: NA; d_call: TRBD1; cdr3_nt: TGTGCCAGCAGACGACCGAACAGGGGCCGGGAGACCCAGTACTTC; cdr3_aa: CASRRPNRGRETQYF
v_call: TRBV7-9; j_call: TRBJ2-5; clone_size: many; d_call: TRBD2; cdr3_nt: TGTGCCATCGATCTACCGGGACTAAAGTACCAAGAGACCCAGTACTTC; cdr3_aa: CAIDLPGLKYQETQYF
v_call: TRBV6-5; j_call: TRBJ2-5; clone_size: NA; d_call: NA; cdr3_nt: TGTGCCAGCTCTAGGGGGGCGTTGCAAGAGACCCAGTACTTC; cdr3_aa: CASSRGALQETQYF
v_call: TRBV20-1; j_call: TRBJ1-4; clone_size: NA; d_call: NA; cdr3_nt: TGCAGTGCTAGAGATGGGGGAAAGAGCACTCATGAAAAACTGTTTTTT; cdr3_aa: CSARDGGKSTHEKLFF
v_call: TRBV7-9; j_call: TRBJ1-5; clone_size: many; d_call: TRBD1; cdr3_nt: TGTGCCAGCAGCTCCGGGACAGGGAATCAGCCCCAGCATTTT; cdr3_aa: CASSSGTGNQPQHF
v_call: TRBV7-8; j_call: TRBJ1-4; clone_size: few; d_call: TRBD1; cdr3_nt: TGTGCCAGCAGCTGGCCGAAAACCGGGACAGGGAATGAAAAACTGTTTTTT; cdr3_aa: CASSWPKTGTGNEKLFF
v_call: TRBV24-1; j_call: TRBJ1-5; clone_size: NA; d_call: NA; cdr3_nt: TGTGCCACCAGTGATTCAGGGGAAGGTCAGCCCCAGCATTTT; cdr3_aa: CATSDSGEGQPQHF
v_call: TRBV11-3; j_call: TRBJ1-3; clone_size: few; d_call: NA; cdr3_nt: TGTGCCAGCAGCTTAGACGAAATGGGGGGAGACTCTGGAAACACCATATATTTT; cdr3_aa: CASSLDEMGGDSGNTIYF
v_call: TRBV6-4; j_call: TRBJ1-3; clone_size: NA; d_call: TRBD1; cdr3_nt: TGTGCCAGCAGTGATTCGGGACAGGGGAGAGCCGCTGGAAACACCATATATTTT; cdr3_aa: CASSDSGQGRAAGNTIYF
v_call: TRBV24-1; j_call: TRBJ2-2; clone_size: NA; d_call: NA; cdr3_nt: TGTGCCACCAGTGACCCTAGACAGGGGGAGCTGTTTTTT; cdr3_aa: CATSDPRQGELFF
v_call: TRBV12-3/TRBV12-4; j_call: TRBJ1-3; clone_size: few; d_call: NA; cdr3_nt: TGTGCCAGCAGTCCCATGAGGGGCGGACACTCTGCTGGAAACACCATATATTTT; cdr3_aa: CASSPMRGGHSAGNTIYF
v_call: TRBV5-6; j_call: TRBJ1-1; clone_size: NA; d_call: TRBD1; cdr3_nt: TGTGCCAGCGTCGAAGGGGGCGCCCTGACTGAAGCTTTCTTT; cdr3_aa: CASVEGGALTEAFF
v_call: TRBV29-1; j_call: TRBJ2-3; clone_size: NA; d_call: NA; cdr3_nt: TGCAGCGGGGGGACATCTAGAGGCTTCCCAGATACGCAGTATTTT; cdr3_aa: CSGGTSRGFPDTQYF
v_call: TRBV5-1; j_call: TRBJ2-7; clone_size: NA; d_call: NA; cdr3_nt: TGCGCCAGCAGCTGGGGGGCCGACGAGCAGTACTTC; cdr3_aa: CASSWGADEQYF
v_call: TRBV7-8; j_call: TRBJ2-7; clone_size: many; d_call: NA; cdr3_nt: TGTGCCAGCAGCTCCGGTACAGCGGTTAGCTCCTACGAGCAGTACTTC; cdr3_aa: CASSSGTAVSSYEQYF
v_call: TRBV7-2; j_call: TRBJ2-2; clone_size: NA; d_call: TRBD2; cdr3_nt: TGTGCCAGCAGCCAGGGACTAGCGACGAACACCGGGGAGCTGTTTTTT; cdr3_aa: CASSQGLATNTGELFF
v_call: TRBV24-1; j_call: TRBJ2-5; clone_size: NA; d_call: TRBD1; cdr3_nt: TGTGCCACCAGTGAAGGACAGGGGCAAGAGACCCAGTACTTC; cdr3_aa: CATSEGQGQETQYF
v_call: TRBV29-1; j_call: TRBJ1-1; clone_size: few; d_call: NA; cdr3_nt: TGCAGCGTTTTAGCGATGAACACTGAAGCTTTCTTT; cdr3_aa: CSVLAMNTEAFF
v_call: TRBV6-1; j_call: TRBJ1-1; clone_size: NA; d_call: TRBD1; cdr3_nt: TGTGCCAGCAGGGAGGACAGGCGTGATGAAGCTTTCTTT; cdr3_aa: CASREDRRDEAFF
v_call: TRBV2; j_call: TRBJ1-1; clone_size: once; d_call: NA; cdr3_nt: TGTGCCAGCAGTTGGGGTAGGGTGGCCACTGAAGCTTTCTTT; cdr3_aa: CASSWGRVATEAFF
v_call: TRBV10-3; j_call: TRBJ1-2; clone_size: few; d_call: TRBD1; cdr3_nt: TGTGCCAGCAGTGGGACAGGGGGCGCGAAGGACTATGGCTACACCTTC; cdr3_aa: CASSGTGGAKDYGYTF
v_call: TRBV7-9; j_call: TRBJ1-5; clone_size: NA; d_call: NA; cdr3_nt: TGTGCCAGCGCCGAGGGGGACATTCGGTTTAGCAATCAGCCCCAGCATTTT; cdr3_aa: CASAEGDIRFSNQPQHF
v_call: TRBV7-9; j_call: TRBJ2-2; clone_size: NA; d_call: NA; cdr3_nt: TGTGCCAGCAGCTTATCACACGTTGTATCGAACACCGGGGAGCTGTTTTTT; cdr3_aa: CASSLSHVVSNTGELFF
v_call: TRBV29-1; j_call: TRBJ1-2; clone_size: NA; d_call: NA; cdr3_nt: TGCAGCGTTGCAGGGGTTAACTATGGCTACACCTTC; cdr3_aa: CSVAGVNYGYTF
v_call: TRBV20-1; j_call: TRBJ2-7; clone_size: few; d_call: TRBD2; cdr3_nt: TGCAGTGCTATGGCGGGACTAGCAGGTTACGAGCAGTACTTC; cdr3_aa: CSAMAGLAGYEQYF
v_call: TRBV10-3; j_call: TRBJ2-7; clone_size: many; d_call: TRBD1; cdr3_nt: TGTGCCATCAGGGGGACAGGAAACTCCTACGAGCAGTACTTC; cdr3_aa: CAIRGTGNSYEQYF
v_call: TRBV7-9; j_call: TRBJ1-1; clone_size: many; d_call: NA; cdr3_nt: TGTGCCAGCAGCTCTGACAGTAACACTGAAGCTTTCTTT; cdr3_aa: CASSSDSNTEAFF
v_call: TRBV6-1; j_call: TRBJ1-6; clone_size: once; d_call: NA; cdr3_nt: TGTGCCAGCAGTGAGGTTCAGGGATCACCCCTCCACTTT; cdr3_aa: CASSEVQGSPLHF
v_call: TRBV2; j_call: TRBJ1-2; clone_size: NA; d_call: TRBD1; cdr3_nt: TGTGCCAGCAGTGCCACCGGGACAGGGGTTGGCTACACCTTC; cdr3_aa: CASSATGTGVGYTF
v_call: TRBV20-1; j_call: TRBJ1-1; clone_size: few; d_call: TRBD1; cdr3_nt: TGCAGTGCTAGCAGGGGGCTCGATGGAGCTTTCTTT; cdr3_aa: CSASRGLDGAFF
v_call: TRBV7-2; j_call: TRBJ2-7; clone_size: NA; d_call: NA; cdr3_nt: TGTGCCAGAACTGAAGGAAGGGGGGACTACGAGCAGTACTTC; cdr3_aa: CARTEGRGDYEQYF
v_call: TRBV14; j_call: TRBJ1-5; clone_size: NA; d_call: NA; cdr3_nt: TGTGCCAGCAGCCAAATGTCGGGGGCGGGTCCCCAGCATTTT; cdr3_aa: CASSQMSGAGPQHF
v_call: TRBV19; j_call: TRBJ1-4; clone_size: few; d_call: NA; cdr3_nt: TGTGCCAGTAGTATCCGGATTAATGAAAAACTGTTTTTT; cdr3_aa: CASSIRINEKLFF
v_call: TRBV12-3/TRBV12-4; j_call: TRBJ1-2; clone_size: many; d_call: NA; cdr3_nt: TGTGCCAGCAGTTTCTGGCAACGCGGAGGCTACACCTTC; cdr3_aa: CASSFWQRGGYTF
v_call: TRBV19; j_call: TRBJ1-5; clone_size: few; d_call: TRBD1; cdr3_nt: TGTGCCAGTAGTGGCTTAGGGACAGGGTTATTTCAGCCCCAGCATTTT; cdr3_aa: CASSGLGTGLFQPQHF
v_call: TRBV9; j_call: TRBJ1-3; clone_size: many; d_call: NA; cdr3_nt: TGTGCCAGCAGCGTACATGGACGGATCTCTGGAAACACCATATATTTT; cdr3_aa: CASSVHGRISGNTIYF
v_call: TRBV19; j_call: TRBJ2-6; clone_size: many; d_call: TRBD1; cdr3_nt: TGTGCCAGTAGCCGGGACAGCAGCTCTGGGGCCAACGTCCTGACTTTC; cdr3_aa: CASSRDSSSGANVLTF
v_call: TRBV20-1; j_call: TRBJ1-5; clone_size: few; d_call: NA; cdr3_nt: TGCAGTGCTAGAGGTATCAATAGCAATCAGCCCCAGCATTTT; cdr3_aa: CSARGINSNQPQHF